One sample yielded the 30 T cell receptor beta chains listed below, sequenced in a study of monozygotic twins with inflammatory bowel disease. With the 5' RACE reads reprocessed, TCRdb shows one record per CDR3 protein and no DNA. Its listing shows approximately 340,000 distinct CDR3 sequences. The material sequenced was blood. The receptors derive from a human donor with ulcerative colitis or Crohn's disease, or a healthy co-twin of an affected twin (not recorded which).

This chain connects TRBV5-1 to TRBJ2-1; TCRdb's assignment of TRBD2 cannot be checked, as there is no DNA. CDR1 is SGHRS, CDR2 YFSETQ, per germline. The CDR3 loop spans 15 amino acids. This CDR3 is CASSSGTSGTPEQFF.

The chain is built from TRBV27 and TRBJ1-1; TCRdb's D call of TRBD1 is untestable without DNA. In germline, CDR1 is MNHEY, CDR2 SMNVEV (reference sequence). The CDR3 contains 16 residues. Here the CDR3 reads CASRPAGVPTNTEAFF.

CDR3 amino acids: CASSKPGQTYEQYF. The chain uses TRBV5-1 and TRBJ2-7; TCRdb's D call of TRBD1 is untestable without DNA. The CDR3 runs 14 residues. Per the germline V gene, CDR1 is SGHRS and CDR2 is YFSETQ.

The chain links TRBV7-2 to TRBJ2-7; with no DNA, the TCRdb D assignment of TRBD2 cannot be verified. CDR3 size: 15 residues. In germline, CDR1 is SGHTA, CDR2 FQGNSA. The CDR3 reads CASSLAGTSGYEQYF.

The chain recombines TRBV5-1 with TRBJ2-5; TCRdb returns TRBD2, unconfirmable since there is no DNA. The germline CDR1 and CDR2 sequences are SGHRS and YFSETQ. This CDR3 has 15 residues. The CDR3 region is CATRSTSGSQETQYF.

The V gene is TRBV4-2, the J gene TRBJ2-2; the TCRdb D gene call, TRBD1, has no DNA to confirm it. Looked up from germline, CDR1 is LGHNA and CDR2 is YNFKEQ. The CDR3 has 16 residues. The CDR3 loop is CASSQDSRGNTGELFF.

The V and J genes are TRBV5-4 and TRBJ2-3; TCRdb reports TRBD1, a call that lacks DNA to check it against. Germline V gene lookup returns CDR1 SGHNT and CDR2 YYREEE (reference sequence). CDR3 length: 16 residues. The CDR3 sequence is CASSLAVGGGSDTQYF.

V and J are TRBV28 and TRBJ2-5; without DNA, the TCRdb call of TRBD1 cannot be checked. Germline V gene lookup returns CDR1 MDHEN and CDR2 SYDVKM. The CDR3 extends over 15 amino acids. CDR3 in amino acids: CASSLGGGATETQYF.

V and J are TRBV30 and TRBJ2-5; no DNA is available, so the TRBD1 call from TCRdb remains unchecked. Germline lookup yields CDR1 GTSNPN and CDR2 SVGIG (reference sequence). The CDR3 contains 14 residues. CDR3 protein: CAWSVSGAGETQYF.

This CDR3 is CSVEPPENIQYF. The chain carries TRBV29-1 and TRBJ2-4. The CDR3 loop spans 12 amino acids. Germline V gives CDR1 SQVTM, CDR2 ANQGSEA.

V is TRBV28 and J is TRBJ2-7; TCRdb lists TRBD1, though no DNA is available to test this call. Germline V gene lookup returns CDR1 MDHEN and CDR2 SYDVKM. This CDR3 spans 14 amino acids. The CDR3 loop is CASNPGGGIGLSHF.

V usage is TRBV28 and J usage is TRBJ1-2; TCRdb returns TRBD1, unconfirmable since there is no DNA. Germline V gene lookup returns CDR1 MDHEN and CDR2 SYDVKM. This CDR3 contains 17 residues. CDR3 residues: CASSSPFGTAANYGYTF.

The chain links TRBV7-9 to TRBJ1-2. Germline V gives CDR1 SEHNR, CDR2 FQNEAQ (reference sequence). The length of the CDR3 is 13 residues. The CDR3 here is CASVHGGKWGYTF.

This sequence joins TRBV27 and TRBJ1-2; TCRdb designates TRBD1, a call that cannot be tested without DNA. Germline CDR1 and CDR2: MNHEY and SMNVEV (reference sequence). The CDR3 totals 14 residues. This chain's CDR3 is CASHGQNRGEGYTF.

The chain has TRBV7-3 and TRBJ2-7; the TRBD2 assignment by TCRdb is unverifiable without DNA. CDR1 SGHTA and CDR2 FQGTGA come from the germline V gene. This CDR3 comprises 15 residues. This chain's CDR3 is CASSLYVGEIYEQYF.

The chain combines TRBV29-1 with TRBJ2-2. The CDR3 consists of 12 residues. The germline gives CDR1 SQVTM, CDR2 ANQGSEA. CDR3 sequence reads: CSVGMNTGELFF.

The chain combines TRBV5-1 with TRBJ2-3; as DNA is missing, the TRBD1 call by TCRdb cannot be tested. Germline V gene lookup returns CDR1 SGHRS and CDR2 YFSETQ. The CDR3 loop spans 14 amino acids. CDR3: CASSSTGGPDTQYF. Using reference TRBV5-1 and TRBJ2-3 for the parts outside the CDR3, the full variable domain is KAGVTQTPRYLIKTRGQQVTLSCSPISGHRSVSWYQQTPGQGLQFLFEYFSETQRNKGNFPGRFSGRQFSNSRSEMNVSTLELGDSALYLCASSSTGGPDTQYFGPGTRLTVL.

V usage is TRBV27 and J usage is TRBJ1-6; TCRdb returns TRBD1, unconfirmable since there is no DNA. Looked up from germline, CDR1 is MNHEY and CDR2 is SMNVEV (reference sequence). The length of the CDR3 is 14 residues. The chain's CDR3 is CASSRGQENSPLHF.

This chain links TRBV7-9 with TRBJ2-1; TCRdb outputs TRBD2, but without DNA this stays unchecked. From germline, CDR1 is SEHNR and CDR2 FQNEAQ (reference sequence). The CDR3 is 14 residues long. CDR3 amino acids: CASSLELAGNEQFF.

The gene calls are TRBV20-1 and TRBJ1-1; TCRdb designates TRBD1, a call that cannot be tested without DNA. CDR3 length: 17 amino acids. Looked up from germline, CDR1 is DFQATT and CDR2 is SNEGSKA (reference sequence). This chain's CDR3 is CSARTARRGLGTTEAFF.

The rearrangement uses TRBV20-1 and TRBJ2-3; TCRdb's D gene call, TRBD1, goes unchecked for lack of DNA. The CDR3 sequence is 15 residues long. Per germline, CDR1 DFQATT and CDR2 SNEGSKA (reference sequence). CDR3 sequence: CSARAPGGPDDTQYF.

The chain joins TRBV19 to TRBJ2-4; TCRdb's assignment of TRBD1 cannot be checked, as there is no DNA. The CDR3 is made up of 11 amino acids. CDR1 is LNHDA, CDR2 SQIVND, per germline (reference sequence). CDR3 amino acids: CASTGENIQYF. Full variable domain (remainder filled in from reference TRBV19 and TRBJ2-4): DGGITQSPKYLFRKEGQNVTLSCEQNLNHDAMYWYRQDPGQGLRLIYYSQIVNDFQKGDIAEGYSVSREKKESFPLTVTSAQKNPTAFYLCASTGENIQYFGAGTRLSVL.

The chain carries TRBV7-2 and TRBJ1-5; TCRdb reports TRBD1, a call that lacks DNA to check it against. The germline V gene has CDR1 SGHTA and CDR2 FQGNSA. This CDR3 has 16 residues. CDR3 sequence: CASSLGTGAGNQPQHF.

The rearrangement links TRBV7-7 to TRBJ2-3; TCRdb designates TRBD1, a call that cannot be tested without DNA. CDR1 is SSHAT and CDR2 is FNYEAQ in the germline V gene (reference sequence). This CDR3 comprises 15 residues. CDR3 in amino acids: CASSTGGGSTDTQYF. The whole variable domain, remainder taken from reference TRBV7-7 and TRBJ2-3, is GAGVSQSPRYKVTKRGQDVTLRCDPISSHATLYWYQQALGQGPEFLTYFNYEAQPDKSGLPSDRFSAERPEGSISTLTIQRTEQRDSAMYRCASSTGGGSTDTQYFGPGTRLTVL.

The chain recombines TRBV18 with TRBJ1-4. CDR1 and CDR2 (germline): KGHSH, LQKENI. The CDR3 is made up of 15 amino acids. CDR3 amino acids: CASSPPGKGAEKLFF.

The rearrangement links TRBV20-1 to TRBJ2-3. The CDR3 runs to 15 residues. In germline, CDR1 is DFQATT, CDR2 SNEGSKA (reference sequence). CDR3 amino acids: CSARSRWVQADTQYF.

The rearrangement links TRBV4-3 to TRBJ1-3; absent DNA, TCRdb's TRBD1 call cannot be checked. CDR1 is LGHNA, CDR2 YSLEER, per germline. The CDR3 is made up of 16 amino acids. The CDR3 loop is CASSLRDRWHGNTIYF.

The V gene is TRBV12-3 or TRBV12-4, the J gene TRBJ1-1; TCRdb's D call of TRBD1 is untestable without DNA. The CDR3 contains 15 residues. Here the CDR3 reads CASSKGQGRVGEAFF.

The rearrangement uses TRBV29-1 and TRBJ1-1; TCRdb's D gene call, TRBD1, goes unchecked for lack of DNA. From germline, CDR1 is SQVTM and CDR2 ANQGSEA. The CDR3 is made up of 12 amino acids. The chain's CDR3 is CTVGWGLTEAFF.

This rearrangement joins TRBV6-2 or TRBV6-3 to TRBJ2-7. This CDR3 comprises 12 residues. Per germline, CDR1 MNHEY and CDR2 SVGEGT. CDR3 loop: CASSHNSYEQYF.